The rows below give T cell receptor beta chains drawn from one sample of a study of OX40 agonist ivuxolimab in advanced cancers. The method was immunoSEQ multiplex PCR; TCRdb's version includes in-frame clones alone and lacks a portion of them. In the table there are about 64,000 clones, 85% of which are singletons. This specimen consisted of CD4+ or CD8+ T cells sorted from blood, obtained in a trial of the OX40 agonist ivuxolimab. These TCRs come from an adult with an advanced solid tumor such as melanoma, head and neck, liver or kidney cancer. CDR3s include the opening cysteine and the closing phenylalanine or tryptophan. The order of the fields is J gene, clone size, D gene, V gene, CDR3 DNA, CDR3 protein. A D gene is named only where the DNA matches it firmly. Expanded clones get a size class; other rows say once, few or many, or leave the size out.

J gene: TRBJ1-1
clone size: once
D gene: TRBD1
V gene: TRBV5-1
CDR3 DNA: TGCGCCAGCAGCAAGGGACAGATGAACACTGAAGCTTTCTTT
CDR3 protein: CASSKGQMNTEAFF

J gene: TRBJ2-1
clone size: .
D gene: .
V gene: TRBV5-4
CDR3 DNA: TGTGCCAGCAGCCTTGTGGGTGCGGCTGAGCAGTTCTTC
CDR3 protein: CASSLVGAAEQFF

J gene: TRBJ1-1
clone size: .
D gene: .
V gene: TRBV23-1
CDR3 DNA: TGCGCCAGCAGTCAATCGTCGGCCACTAGGGAGAACACTGAAGCTTTCTTT
CDR3 protein: CASSQSSATRENTEAFF

J gene: TRBJ2-7
clone size: .
D gene: TRBD1
V gene: TRBV19
CDR3 DNA: TGTGCCAGTAGTACCGGGACAGGAACCTACGAGCAGTACTTC
CDR3 protein: CASSTGTGTYEQYF

J gene: TRBJ2-4
clone size: .
D gene: TRBD1
V gene: TRBV7-2
CDR3 DNA: TGTGCCAGCAGCCTCAGAGGACAGGGTCCTCAGTACTTC
CDR3 protein: CASSLRGQGPQYF

J gene: TRBJ1-2
clone size: .
D gene: .
V gene: TRBV19
CDR3 DNA: TGTGCCAGCACTAGGGTACAAGCTAACTATGGCTACACCTTC
CDR3 protein: CASTRVQANYGYTF

J gene: TRBJ2-7
clone size: .
D gene: TRBD1
V gene: TRBV11-3
CDR3 DNA: TGTGCCAGCAGCCCACAGGGGGAAGAGGACGAGCAGTACTTC
CDR3 protein: CASSPQGEEDEQYF

J gene: TRBJ2-1
clone size: .
D gene: TRBD2
V gene: TRBV9
CDR3 DNA: TGTGCCAGCAGCCCCCGACTAGCGGGAGGTCTTGAGCAGTTCTTC
CDR3 protein: CASSPRLAGGLEQFF

J gene: TRBJ1-5
clone size: .
D gene: .
V gene: TRBV6-6
CDR3 DNA: TGTGCCAGCAGTTACTCATATCAGCCCCAGCATTTT
CDR3 protein: CASSYSYQPQHF

J gene: TRBJ1-1
clone size: .
D gene: TRBD1
V gene: TRBV28
CDR3 DNA: TGTGCCAGCTCCGCCCAACAGGGGAGGAACACTGAAGCTTTCTTT
CDR3 protein: CASSAQQGRNTEAFF

J gene: TRBJ2-7
clone size: .
D gene: .
V gene: TRBV7-2
CDR3 DNA: TGTGCCAGCAGCTTAGGCCCAGGATCGAGCGAGCAGTACTTC
CDR3 protein: CASSLGPGSSEQYF

J gene: TRBJ2-1
clone size: .
D gene: .
V gene: TRBV7-9
CDR3 DNA: TGTGCCAGCAGCCCATTAGCGAGCTTCAATGAGCAGTTCTTC
CDR3 protein: CASSPLASFNEQFF